These 18 T cell receptor beta chains were sequenced from one sample in a study of T cells after yellow fever vaccination. MiXCR, applied by TCRdb to the 5' RACE reads, yields one record per CDR3 protein. The sample contains fewer than 400,000 distinct CDR3 sequences, approximately 5.7% of which appear only once. The sample was PBMCs, taken 5 days after the yellow fever booster vaccination. The receptors were gathered from a man aged 25-45 years who received the YFV17D yellow fever vaccine.

This clonotype appeared a few times. The J gene is TRBJ2-7, the V gene TRBV5-4, with D unclear. The length of the CDR3 is 12 residues. V was pared by 3 bases and J by 1 base, with 5 bases between. The germline gives CDR1 SGHNT, CDR2 YYREEE (reference sequence). This CDR3 reads CASSYESYEQYF. CDR3 coding DNA: TGTGCCAGCAGCTACGAGTCCTACGAGCAGTACTTC.

This clonotype has a handful of counts. CDR3 residues: CSVRAGTGREQYF. The CDR3 bases are TGCAGCGTTAGGGCCGGGACAGGGCGCGAGCAGTACTTC. This sequence joins TRBV29-1 and TRBJ2-7, with 9 bases fitting TRBD1. This CDR3 region has 13 residues. V lost 5 bases and J lost 6; bases outside the gene matches: 8. Germline CDR1 SQVTM, CDR2 ANQGSEA.

This chain links TRBV7-9 with TRBJ2-7, with D perhaps TRBD1 (6 bases). The V gene's germline CDR1 is SEHNR and CDR2 FQNEAQ (reference sequence). Trimming removed 2 bases at V and 4 bases at J, with 9 bases between. The CDR3 runs 13 residues. The CDR3 coding sequence is TGTGCCAGCAGCTTAAACAGGGAATACGAGCAGTACTTC. Translating it yields CASSLNREYEQYF.

The chain links TRBV20-1 to TRBJ2-7, with 8 bases matching TRBD2. CDR1 DFQATT and CDR2 SNEGSKA come from the germline V gene (reference sequence). After removal of 1 base from V and 4 bases from J, the junction contained 3 bases not matched to a gene. This CDR3 region has 13 residues. CDR3 region: CSARVSGKYEQYF. In DNA, the CDR3 is TGCAGTGCTAGAGTTAGCGGGAAGTACGAGCAGTACTTC.

In this sample, this clonotype turned up many times. The chain is built from TRBV7-8 and TRBJ2-2; 12 nucleotides match TRBD1. This CDR3 region has 17 residues. CDR1 is SGHVS, CDR2 FQNEAQ, per germline. With V trimmed by 5 bases and J by 8 bases, 12 bases remained unmatched. The DNA of the CDR3 is TGTGCCAGCAGCCCCCGGGGGACAGGGGGCATTAGGGGGGAGCTGTTTTTT. Its protein product is CASSPRGTGGIRGELFF.

The rearrangement joins TRBV6-2 or TRBV6-3 to TRBJ2-3; TRBD2 agrees at 10 bases. Germline loops: CDR1 MNHEY, CDR2 SVGEGT. V dropped 2 bases and J dropped 6; count of bases not matched to a gene: 5. The CDR3 runs to 15 residues. The chain's CDR3 is CASSYGLAGVDTQYF. The CDR3, as DNA: TGTGCCAGCAGTTACGGGCTAGCGGGAGTTGATACGCAGTATTTT.

A single count supports this clonotype. This clone may be a read error of a much larger clone one base away. The chain links TRBV7-8 to TRBJ2-7, with D unclear. CDR1 and CDR2 from the germline V gene are SGHVS and FQNEAQ. The CDR3 is made up of 13 amino acids. CDR3 amino acids: CACRPDGAYEQYF. DNA for the CDR3: TGTGCCTGCAGACCCGACGGTGCCTACGAGCAGTACTTC.

This sequence joins TRBV20-1 and TRBJ1-1; TRBD1 matches at 8 bases. V dropped 3 bases and J dropped 4; count of bases not matched to a gene: 7. CDR1 is DFQATT and CDR2 is SNEGSKA in the germline V gene (reference sequence). This CDR3 region has 14 residues. CDR3 amino acids: CSASLTGVGTEAFF. The CDR3 DNA sequence: TGCAGTGCTAGCCTGACAGGGGTGGGCACTGAAGCTTTCTTT.

The chain combines TRBV19 with TRBJ2-7; 9 nucleotides match TRBD1. The CDR3 runs 15 residues. The germline V gene has CDR1 LNHDA and CDR2 SQIVND (reference sequence). V lost 6 bases to trimming and J lost 3 bases; unmatched junction nucleotides: 9. This chain's CDR3 is CASRETGGGGYEQYF. CDR3 DNA sequence: TGTGCCAGTAGAGAGACAGGGGGTGGCGGCTACGAGCAGTACTTC.

The table lists this clonotype with many counts. CDR3: CASSPTGGLQQYF. Here the CDR3 DNA reads TGTGCCAGCAGCCCTACCGGGGGTCTCCAGCAGTACTTC. The V and J genes are TRBV14 and TRBJ2-7; TRBD2 might be the D (6 bases). The V end lost 4 bases, the J end lost 8 bases, and 15 bases lay between the germline ends. The CDR3 is 13 amino acids. Germline V gene data show CDR1 as SGHDN and CDR2 as FVKESK.

Details on this clonotype: The junction differs from germline at one of its ends, possibly a read error. J is TRBJ2-7 and V is TRBV6-2 or TRBV6-3, with TRBD2 matching over 12 bases. The CDR3 extends over 15 amino acids. Germline lookup yields CDR1 MNHEY and CDR2 SVGEGT. The CDR3 bases are TGTGTCAGCAGCATCGGACTAGCGGGACTATACGAGCAGTACTTC. Protein product: CVSSIGLAGLYEQYF.

This clonotype has ten or more counts. The CDR3 is CASSLDGRSSYNEQFF. In nucleotides, the CDR3 is TGTGCCAGCAGCCTTGACGGGAGGAGCTCCTACAATGAGCAGTTCTTC. The chain employs TRBV7-2 and TRBJ2-1; TRBD2 matches at 7 bases. Unmatched junction bases numbered 7, after V lost 5 bases and J lost 0 bases. The V gene's germline CDR1 is SGHTA and CDR2 FQGNSA. This CDR3 spans 16 amino acids.

The rearrangement uses TRBV3-1 and TRBJ2-2; 7 bases align to TRBD2. CDR1 and CDR2 from the germline V gene are LGHDT and YNNKEL (reference sequence). The ends lost 2 bases at V and 5 bases at J; junction bases unmatched: 5. The CDR3 is made up of 15 amino acids. DNA of the CDR3: TGTGCCAGCAGCCAAAGGACTAGTAGTACCGGGGAGCTGTTTTTT. Translation: CASSQRTSSTGELFF.

The genes are TRBV7-2 and TRBJ2-7; 9 positions agree with TRBD2. Germline V gene sequence: CDR1 SGHTA, CDR2 FQGNSA. Trimming cost V 1 base and J 3 bases; bases outside gene matches: 1. CDR3 length: 14 amino acids. The CDR3 DNA reads as TGTGCCAGCAGCTTAGAAGCGGGGGGCTACGAGCAGTACTTC. Translating it yields CASSLEAGGYEQYF.

This chain uses TRBV19 with TRBJ1-1, with TRBD1 matching 8 bases. V lost 3 bases and J lost 4; bases outside the gene matches: 7. The CDR3 has 15 residues. CDR1 is LNHDA and CDR2 is SQIVND in the germline V gene (reference sequence). CDR3 residues: CASSIDGQGGTEAFF. DNA of the CDR3: TGTGCCAGTAGTATTGATGGACAGGGCGGCACTGAAGCTTTCTTT.

This clonotype was found many times. The rearrangement links TRBV5-1 to TRBJ2-7; no clear D. CDR1 is SGHRS, CDR2 YFSETQ, per germline. With 2 bases removed from V and 6 bases from J, the gap between germline ends came to 15 bases. The CDR3 length is 14 residues. CDR3 sequence reads: CASSLPEAETEQYF. Here the CDR3 DNA reads TGCGCCAGCAGCTTACCCGAGGCGGAGACCGAGCAGTACTTC. Full variable domain (remainder filled in from reference TRBV5-1 and TRBJ2-7): KAGVTQTPRYLIKTRGQQVTLSCSPISGHRSVSWYQQTPGQGLQFLFEYFSETQRNKGNFPGRFSGRQFSNSRSEMNVSTLELGDSALYLCASSLPEAETEQYFGPGTRLTVT.

This clonotype was detected many times. The genes are TRBV6-2 or TRBV6-3 and TRBJ2-1; D perhaps matches TRBD2 (5 bases). V lost 8 bases and J lost 0, with 17 bases in between. This CDR3 has 16 residues. Germline assignment: CDR1 MNHEY and CDR2 SVGEGT. The CDR3 sequence: CASQVSLADSYNEQFF. The CDR3 region has the DNA TGTGCCAGCCAAGTGTCGCTAGCAGACTCCTACAATGAGCAGTTCTTC.

In its sample, this clonotype was seen many times. V is TRBV12-3 or TRBV12-4 and J is TRBJ2-3; perhaps D is TRBD1 or TRBD2 (5 bases each). V was pared by 4 bases and J by 5 bases, with 16 bases between. The CDR3 sequence is 15 residues long. The DNA of the CDR3 is TGTGCCAGCAGTTACCTCGGGGCCCCGAGAGATACGCAGTATTTT. Translating gives CASSYLGAPRDTQYF.